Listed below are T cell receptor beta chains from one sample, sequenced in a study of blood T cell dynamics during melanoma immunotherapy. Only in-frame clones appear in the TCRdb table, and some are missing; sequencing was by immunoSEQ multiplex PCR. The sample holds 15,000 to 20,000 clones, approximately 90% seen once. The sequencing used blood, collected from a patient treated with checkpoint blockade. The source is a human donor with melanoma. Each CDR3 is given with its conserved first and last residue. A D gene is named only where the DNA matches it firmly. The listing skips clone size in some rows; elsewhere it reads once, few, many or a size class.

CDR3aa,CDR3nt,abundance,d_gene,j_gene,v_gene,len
CASSLEQGSQETQYF,TGTGCCAGCAGTCTTGAACAGGGTTCTCAAGAGACCCAGTACTTC,.,.,TRBJ2-5,TRBV28,15
CASSLGQGPNRSQYF,TGTGCCAGCAGCTTAGGACAGGGGCCAAACCGGTCCCAGTACTTC,.,TRBD1,TRBJ2-5,TRBV7-8,15
CASSRQGTYGYTF,TGTGCCAGCAGCCGACAGGGAACCTATGGCTACACCTTC,.,TRBD1,TRBJ1-2,TRBV9,13
CASSVPYRDNEQYF,TGTGCCAGCAGCGTCCCCTACCGGGATAACGAGCAGTACTTC,.,.,TRBJ2-7,TRBV2,14
CSVVQGSHEQYF,TGCAGCGTTGTGCAGGGGTCCCACGAGCAGTACTTC,.,.,TRBJ2-7,TRBV29-1,12
CASSSVAGEGNEQFF,TGTGCCAGCAGCTCCGTAGCGGGAGAGGGCAATGAGCAGTTCTTC,.,TRBD2,TRBJ2-1,TRBV7-2,15
CSASGQGSPKNIQYF,TGCAGCGCTTCGGGACAGGGGAGCCCCAAAAACATTCAGTACTTC,.,TRBD1,TRBJ2-4,TRBV29-1,15
CASSLSRPGQPQHF,TGTGCCAGCAGTTTATCACGCCCCGGGCAGCCCCAGCATTTT,.,.,TRBJ1-5,TRBV27,14
CASGSGGAYEQYF,TGTGCCTCTGGTTCGGGGGGGGCCTACGAGCAGTACTTC,.,TRBD2,TRBJ2-7,TRBV10-3,13
CASASGTGGLTQYF,TGTGCCAGCGCTAGCGGTACAGGGGGGTTAACGCAGTATTTT,.,.,TRBJ2-3,TRBV27,14
CASSVHDRGTDTQYF,TGTGCCAGCAGTGTCCATGACAGGGGAACAGATACGCAGTATTTT,.,TRBD1,TRBJ2-3,TRBV6-5,15
CASSESGTTGNTIYF,TGTGCCAGCAGTGAATCAGGCACGACTGGAAACACCATATATTTT,.,.,TRBJ1-3,TRBV25-1,15
CATTQGKAGNTIYF,TGTGCCACCACCCAGGGGAAGGCCGGAAACACCATATATTTT,few,.,TRBJ1-3,TRBV6-5,14
CASNPRGGDSNQPQHF,TGTGCCAGCAACCCCAGGGGCGGGGATAGCAATCAGCCCCAGCATTTT,.,.,TRBJ1-5,TRBV6-6,16
CASSIHTGYEQYF,TGTGCCAGTAGTATCCATACCGGGTACGAGCAGTACTTC,few,.,TRBJ2-7,TRBV19,13
CASSQDRGVEPQHF,TGCGCCAGCAGCCAAGACAGAGGAGTGGAGCCCCAGCATTTT,.,.,TRBJ1-5,TRBV4-3,14
CAWSTRNYGYTF,TGTGCCTGGAGCACACGGAACTATGGCTACACCTTC,.,.,TRBJ1-2,TRBV30,12
CASSLVRGTEAFF,TGTGCCAGCAGCTTAGTTCGGGGCACTGAAGCTTTCTTT,.,.,TRBJ1-1,TRBV11-2,13
CASSSNRASYEQYF,TGTGCCAGCAGCTCCAACAGGGCCTCCTACGAGCAGTACTTC,.,.,TRBJ2-7,TRBV7-2,14
CASSSLAEYTDTQYF,TGTGCCAGCAGCTCGCTAGCGGAGTACACAGATACGCAGTATTTT,.,TRBD2,TRBJ2-3,TRBV11-2,15